Below, 26 T cell receptor beta chains from the same sample are listed, as sequenced in a study of cytomegalovirus exposure and HLA in healthy donors. The PCR was carried out with 60 Vbeta primers and 13 Jbeta primers. Profiling relied on immunoSEQ multiplex PCR, and the TCRdb table lists in-frame clones only, not all of them. This sample yields around 160,000 clones, of which just under 80% are seen a single time; over 8% belongs to the top ten. The sample consisted of PBMCs. The receptors originated from a young man in good health and CMV-seropositive.

CDR3 DNA: TGTGCCAGCAGCTTAGTGAGAAGCTCCTACAATGAGCAGTTCTTC. This codes for CASSLVRSSYNEQFF. The rearrangement joins TRBV7-2 to TRBJ2-1, with D hard to call. Deletions cut 1 base from V and 0 bases from J, with 7 bases between. Germline assignment: CDR1 SGHTA and CDR2 FQGNSA. The CDR3 extends over 15 amino acids.

The V and J genes are TRBV28 and TRBJ2-7, with D possibly being TRBD2 (6 bases). The CDR3 runs to 16 residues. Germline CDR1 reads MDHEN; CDR2 reads SYDVKM. V lost 7 bases to trimming and J lost 3 bases, with 22 bases between them. Written as DNA, the CDR3 is TGTGCCAGCATCCCACGGGACTCATGGGGGGACTACGAGCAGTACTTC. Translating gives CASIPRDSWGDYEQYF. The full variable domain, rest sourced from reference TRBV28 and TRBJ2-7, is DVKVTQSSRYLVKRTGEKVFLECVQDMDHENMFWYRQDPGLGLRLIYFSYDVKMKEKGDIPEGYSVSREKKERFSLILESASTNQTSMYLCASIPRDSWGDYEQYFGPGTRLTVT.

As regards this clone: The sample holds other DNA sequences that translate to the same CDR3. This chain connects TRBV2 to TRBJ1-1; a weak D match, TRBD1 (6 bases). Trimming took off 8 bases at V and 5 bases at J, with 18 bases between the two ends. There are 14 residues in the CDR3. The germline CDR1 and CDR2 sequences are SNHLY and FYNNEI. The CDR3 reads CASRIQGSRTEAFF. In DNA, the CDR3 is TGTGCCAGCCGTATACAGGGCTCTCGGACTGAAGCTTTCTTT. The variable domain in full, completed from reference TRBV2 and TRBJ1-1, reads EPEVTQTPSHQVTQMGQEVILRCVPISNHLYFYWYRQILGQKVEFLVSFYNNEISEKSEIFDDQFSVERPDGSNFTLKIRSTKLEDSAMYFCASRIQGSRTEAFFGQGTRLTVV.

The chain has TRBV14 and TRBJ1-3; no firm D call. The CDR3 contains 16 residues. Trimming pared 0 bases from V and 0 bases from J, leaving 9 bases between. Per germline, CDR1 SGHDN and CDR2 FVKESK. This CDR3 is CASSQDLLGSGNTIYF. In nucleotides, the CDR3 is TGTGCCAGCAGCCAAGACCTACTCGGCTCTGGAAACACCATATATTTT.

This chain connects TRBV28 to TRBJ2-7; 8 bases align to TRBD1. CDR3 length: 16 amino acids. Per germline, CDR1 MDHEN and CDR2 SYDVKM. The V gene end was trimmed by 3 bases and the J gene end by 3 bases; junction bases not matched to a gene: 10. In nucleotides, the CDR3 is TGTGCCAGCAGTTTTCCTCCGGCAGGGGGCAGCTACGAGCAGTACTTC. Its protein is CASSFPPAGGSYEQYF.

The chain's CDR3 is CASSPPDGDYEQYF. CDR3 bases: TGTGCCAGCTCACCACCTGACGGGGACTACGAGCAGTACTTC. The chain has TRBV18 and TRBJ2-7; perhaps TRBD2 as D (5 bases). The CDR3 loop spans 14 amino acids. The ends were cut back, 0 bases at V and 3 bases at J, with 9 bases in the middle. The germline gives CDR1 KGHSH, CDR2 LQKENI.

The rearrangement links TRBV6-5 to TRBJ1-4; D not resolved. CDR3 length: 9 amino acids. Germline CDR1 MNHEY, CDR2 SVGAGI. Trimming cost V 11 bases and J 11 bases, with 9 bases left between them. CDR3 protein: CAGRGKLFF. CDR3 bases: TGTGCCGGGCGTGGTAAACTGTTTTTT.

This clone appeared a single time. The chain recombines TRBV28 with TRBJ2-1; 11 nucleotides agree with TRBD1. The V gene end was trimmed by 4 bases and the J gene end by 10 bases; junction bases not matched to a gene: 0. This CDR3 has 12 residues. Looked up from germline, CDR1 is MDHEN and CDR2 is SYDVKM. The CDR3 spells CASSWTGGEQFF. The CDR3 nucleotides are TGTGCCAGCAGTTGGACAGGGGGCGAGCAGTTCTTC.

This clone was observed a single time. The chain uses TRBV11-3 and TRBJ2-5; TRBD1 is a possible D gene (6 bases). The end of the DNA aligns better with TRBJ2-7, so the J call may be wrong. This CDR3 region has 15 residues. Germline CDR1 is SGHNT and CDR2 is YENEEA. The chain's CDR3 is CASSFAGVRTYEQYF. The CDR3 DNA reads as TGTGCCAGCAGCTTCGCAGGGGTAAGGACCTACGAGCAGTACTTC.

The chain uses TRBV30 and TRBJ1-5; D uncertain. Deletions cut 0 bases from V and 7 bases from J, with 19 bases between. The CDR3 extends over 16 amino acids. Germline V gene sequence: CDR1 GTSNPN, CDR2 SVGIG (reference sequence). CDR3: CAWSVKGGNGDQPQHF. For the CDR3, the DNA is TGTGCCTGGAGTGTAAAAGGAGGGAATGGAGACCAGCCCCAGCATTTT.

This clone showed up just once. The chain has TRBV11-2 and TRBJ2-7; the match to TRBD2 covers 9 bases. The trim removed 4 bases at V and 3 bases at J, leaving 1 base unmatched. The length of the CDR3 is 13 residues. Germline V gene sequence: CDR1 SGHAT, CDR2 FQNNGV. The CDR3 loop reads CASSWTSDYEQYF. The CDR3 DNA sequence: TGTGCCAGCAGCTGGACTAGCGACTACGAGCAGTACTTC.

The chain combines TRBV28 with TRBJ2-1; TRBD2 agrees at 9 bases. The CDR3 covers 15 residues. Germline CDR1 MDHEN, CDR2 SYDVKM. The trim removed 6 bases at V and 8 bases at J, leaving 11 bases unmatched. The CDR3 nucleotides read TGTGCCAGCAGCACAATAGCGGGAGTAACCTATGAGCAGTTCTTC. Translation gives CASSTIAGVTYEQFF.

This rearrangement joins TRBV5-5 to TRBJ1-1; perhaps TRBD1 as D (6 bases). The CDR3 is made up of 15 amino acids. V was trimmed by 1 base and J by 0 bases, leaving 10 bases between them. Germline V CDR1 and CDR2: SGHKS, YYEKEE (reference sequence). The CDR3 is CASSLTGPLNTEAFF. The CDR3 DNA is TGTGCCAGCAGCTTGACAGGGCCCTTGAACACTGAAGCTTTCTTT.

This clone was detected a few times. The chain employs TRBV2 and TRBJ1-5, with 8 bases fitting TRBD1. Losses at the gene ends were 7 bases for V and 1 base for J; bases not matched to a gene: 9. This CDR3 comprises 16 residues. CDR1 and CDR2 from the germline V gene are SNHLY and FYNNEI. The CDR3 nucleotides are TGTGCCAGCATGGGGGGACAGGTCCTAAGCAATCAGCCCCAGCATTTT. It encodes CASMGGQVLSNQPQHF.

This chain links TRBV11-2 with TRBJ2-1; possible D gene TRBD2, 6 bases. The V gene's germline CDR1 is SGHAT and CDR2 FQNNGV. V lost 5 bases, J lost 0 bases, and 14 bases lay in between. The CDR3 runs 16 residues. CDR3 nucleotides: TGTGCCAGCAGCCCTAATAGCGGTAGCTCCTACAATGAGCAGTTCTTC. This gives the protein CASSPNSGSSYNEQFF.

The V and J genes are TRBV7-2 and TRBJ1-2; 9 bases fit TRBD1. The germline CDR1 and CDR2 sequences are SGHTA and FQGNSA. There are 14 residues in the CDR3. J was trimmed by 7 bases and V by 3 bases; bases with no gene match: 6. CDR3 bases: TGTGCCAGCAGCTTCCAAACAGGGGGCGTTGGCTACACCTTC. It specifies CASSFQTGGVGYTF.

The chain combines TRBV19 with TRBJ1-2; TRBD1 matches 8 bases. Germline-derived CDR1 and CDR2 are LNHDA and SQIVND (reference sequence). Trimming at V came to 4 bases and at J to 5 bases, leaving 6 bases not matched to a gene. There are 14 residues in the CDR3. CDR3 protein: CASSTIGQGYGYTF. The CDR3 bases are TGTGCCAGTAGTACGATCGGACAGGGTTATGGCTACACCTTC. The full variable domain, its missing parts supplied by reference TRBV19 and TRBJ1-2, is DGGITQSPKYLFRKEGQNVTLSCEQNLNHDAMYWYRQDPGQGLRLIYYSQIVNDFQKGDIAEGYSVSREKKESFPLTVTSAQKNPTAFYLCASSTIGQGYGYTFGSGTRLTVV.

This chain uses TRBV5-1 with TRBJ1-1, with 7 bases that match TRBD1. The germline V gene encodes CDR1 SGHRS and CDR2 YFSETQ. CDR3 size: 15 residues. V trimming: 2 bases; J trimming: 10 bases; junction bases outside the gene matches: 14. CDR3 sequence (DNA): TGCGCCAGCAGCTTAGGGACAGTGGGGCTGGTAGGAGCTTTCTTT. This gives the protein CASSLGTVGLVGAFF. The full variable domain, in which reference TRBV5-1 and TRBJ1-1 provide the parts outside the CDR3, is KAGVTQTPRYLIKTRGQQVTLSCSPISGHRSVSWYQQTPGQGLQFLFEYFSETQRNKGNFPGRFSGRQFSNSRSEMNVSTLELGDSALYLCASSLGTVGLVGAFFGQGTRLTVV.

The rearrangement joins TRBV28 to TRBJ2-3, with D possibly TRBD1 on 6 matching bases. V was cut by 8 bases and J by 5 bases, with 8 bases left in between. The CDR3 covers 11 residues. The germline V gene encodes CDR1 MDHEN and CDR2 SYDVKM. CDR3 amino acids: CASLGGDTQYF. Written as DNA, the CDR3 is TGTGCCAGCTTAGGGGGAGATACGCAGTATTTT.

The chain joins TRBV4-1 to TRBJ2-3, with 7 nucleotides matching TRBD2. The CDR3 runs to 16 residues. V lost 0 bases, J lost 5 bases, and 8 bases stayed unmatched. Germline assignment: CDR1 MGHRA and CDR2 YSYEKL. The CDR3 is CASSQDPWVAGDTQYF. Written as DNA, the CDR3 is TGCGCCAGCAGCCAAGACCCGTGGGTAGCGGGAGATACGCAGTATTTT.

The chain links TRBV30 to TRBJ1-6; no clear D gene. The germline V gene has CDR1 GTSNPN and CDR2 SVGIG (reference sequence). The CDR3 length is 15 residues. Trimming took off 4 bases at V and 4 bases at J, with 14 bases between the two ends. DNA of the CDR3: TGTGCCTGGAACGACAAAGGATATTATAATTCACCCCTCCACTTT. Protein product: CAWNDKGYYNSPLHF.

The rearrangement uses TRBV27 and TRBJ2-3; D possibly corresponds to TRBD2 (6 bases). The CDR3 extends over 17 amino acids. CDR1 and CDR2 from the germline V gene are MNHEY and SMNVEV (reference sequence). With 1 base removed from V and 5 bases from J, the gap between germline ends came to 19 bases. The CDR3 coding sequence is TGTGCCAGCAGTTTATTTCTCCGGGGGACCCGCGGAGATACGCAGTATTTT. Residues: CASSLFLRGTRGDTQYF.

A few counts support this clone. This chain links TRBV10-1 with TRBJ1-1; D uncertain. Trimming removed 0 bases at V and 2 bases at J, with 16 bases between. CDR3 length equals 17 residues. In germline, CDR1 is WNHNN, CDR2 SYGVQD (reference sequence). Here the CDR3 reads CASSESGRRERNTEAFF. The CDR3 region has the DNA TGCGCCAGCAGTGAGTCAGGAAGGAGGGAACGTAACACTGAAGCTTTCTTT.

This clone was detected a few times. This chain joins TRBV29-1 and TRBJ2-7; D might be TRBD1 (5 bases). Germline CDR1 reads SQVTM; CDR2 reads ANQGSEA. The CDR3 runs to 11 residues. V was clipped by 4 bases and J by 2 bases, with 6 bases between them. In DNA form, the CDR3 reads TGCAGCGTTGGGGGCACCTACGAGCAGTACTTC. Translated, it gives CSVGGTYEQYF.

This chain links TRBV30 with TRBJ2-7; D is possibly TRBD2 (5 bases). The V end lost 3 bases, the J end lost 3 bases, and 6 bases lay between the germline ends. CDR3 size: 11 residues. In germline, CDR1 is GTSNPN, CDR2 SVGIG (reference sequence). The CDR3 DNA follows: TGTGCCTGGAGGGAGGACTACGAGCAGTACTTC. Its translation is CAWREDYEQYF.

The V gene is TRBV5-1, the J gene TRBJ1-1; TRBD1 matches at 9 bases. V shed 2 bases and J 5 bases; nucleotides not matched to a gene: 4. There are 14 residues in the CDR3. The germline gives CDR1 SGHRS, CDR2 YFSETQ. The CDR3 protein is CASSFGTGYTEAFF. The CDR3 nucleotides read TGCGCCAGCAGCTTCGGGACAGGGTATACTGAAGCTTTCTTT.